This passage covers 29 T cell receptor beta chains from one sample sequenced in a study of T cells in Graves' hyperthyroidism and ophthalmopathy. Template material for amplifying TCR beta CDR3 regions consisted of RNA transcripts. First-round RT-PCR of the TCR CDR3 relied on the HTBI primer set. TCRdb ran MiXCR on the multiplex PCR reads and lists one entry per CDR3 protein. The sample shows approximately 590,000 distinct CDR3 sequences, 40% to 55% of them seen only once. Sample: peripheral blood or thyroid tissue (not recorded which). The receptors stem from a young woman with Graves' hyperthyroidism.

With respect to this clonotype: The conserved phenylalanine or tryptophan is not found at the CDR3 terminus, so this likely reflects a read error. The chain carries TRBV2 and TRBJ1-2, with D possibly matching TRBD1 (6 bases). The CDR3 length is 14 residues. The V end lost 3 bases, the J end lost 2 bases, and 10 bases lay between the germline ends. Germline V lookup: CDR1 SNHLY, CDR2 FYNNEI. Written as DNA, the CDR3 is TGTGCCAGCAGTGACAGGGGATCCAACTATGGCTACACCTCC. This sequence encodes CASSDRGSNYGYTS.

The chain employs TRBV9 and TRBJ2-2; D might be TRBD2 (5 bases). This CDR3 comprises 17 residues. V was trimmed by 4 bases and J by 1 base, leaving 17 bases between them. Germline loops: CDR1 SGDLS, CDR2 YYNGEE. This chain's CDR3 is CASSPTIDTRNTGELFF. The DNA for the CDR3 is TGTGCCAGCAGCCCGACTATTGACACTCGGAACACCGGGGAGCTGTTTTTT.

This rearrangement joins TRBV29-1 to TRBJ1-2, with TRBD1 identical over 7 bases. V lost 3 bases and J lost 2; bases outside the gene matches: 6. This CDR3 contains 14 residues. Looked up from germline, CDR1 is SQVTM and CDR2 is ANQGSEA. In nucleotides, the CDR3 is TGCAGCGTTGACTTCAGGGGGTCGAACTATGGCTACACCTTC. It yields the protein CSVDFRGSNYGYTF.

This clonotype was seen many times. The J gene is TRBJ1-1, the V gene TRBV2, with TRBD1 matching over 8 bases. The J segment lost 3 bases and the V segment lost 3 bases, leaving 6 bases of the junction unmatched. Germline lookup yields CDR1 SNHLY and CDR2 FYNNEI. The CDR3 runs 15 residues. CDR3 amino acids: CASSDLDRADTEAFF. CDR3 in DNA: TGTGCCAGCAGTGACTTGGACAGGGCGGACACTGAAGCTTTCTTT.

Only one count was recorded for this clonotype. The V call is TRBV19, the J call TRBJ2-5; D is uncertain. With 1 base removed from V and 7 bases from J, the gap between germline ends came to 13 bases. CDR3 length equals 14 residues. Germline V CDR1 and CDR2: LNHDA, SQIVND (reference sequence). The chain's CDR3 is CASSIASYYGTQYF. CDR3 bases: TGTGCCAGTAGTATAGCCAGTTACTACGGGACCCAGTACTTC.

This clonotype was observed a few times. The chain carries TRBV10-3 and TRBJ2-7; the D is unclear. The CDR3 contains 14 residues. The germline gives CDR1 ENHRY, CDR2 SYGVKD. Trimming cost V 1 base and J 7 bases, with 14 bases left between them. The CDR3 sequence: CAISEWVEDNEQYF. In DNA form, the CDR3 reads TGTGCCATCAGTGAGTGGGTGGAAGACAATGAGCAGTACTTC.

The chain links TRBV9 to TRBJ2-5; the D gene is possibly TRBD1 (6 bases). The CDR3 contains 14 residues. Deletions cut 4 bases from V and 0 bases from J, with 10 bases between. Germline CDR1 is SGDLS and CDR2 is YYNGEE. This CDR3 reads CASSQGHHQETQYF. Here the CDR3 DNA reads TGTGCCAGCAGCCAGGGACACCACCAAGAGACCCAGTACTTC.

The gene calls are TRBV29-1 and TRBJ1-1; TRBD1 matches 7 bases. The V gene's germline CDR1 is SQVTM and CDR2 ANQGSEA. The J segment lost 4 bases and the V segment lost 8 bases, leaving 10 bases of the junction unmatched. This CDR3 has 13 residues. CDR3 coding DNA: TGCAGCCCAACCCCTGGGACAGCCACTGAAGCTTTCTTT. This gives the protein CSPTPGTATEAFF.

Notes on this clonotype: Germline and junction disagree at one end, which may indicate a read error. The gene calls are TRBV7-9 and TRBJ1-1, with 8 positions matching TRBD1. Germline V gene sequence: CDR1 SEHNR, CDR2 FQNEAQ (reference sequence). This CDR3 contains 15 residues. Here the CDR3 DNA reads TGTTCCAGCAGATATACCGGGACAGGGAACACTGAAGCTTTCTTT. This codes for CSSRYTGTGNTEAFF.

This clonotype was recorded at least ten times. V usage is TRBV19 and J usage is TRBJ1-5; TRBD1 might be the D (6 bases). Trimming took 5 bases from V and 3 from J, leaving 11 bases between them. Germline V gene data show CDR1 as LNHDA and CDR2 as SQIVND (reference sequence). This CDR3 region has 14 residues. The CDR3 coding sequence is TGTGCCAGTAGTGGGGGCCGGATCAATCAGCCCCAGCATTTT. It is translated as CASSGGRINQPQHF.

The CDR3 region is CAISVVTGGDGYTF. As DNA, the CDR3 is TGTGCCATCAGCGTTGTGACAGGTGGAGATGGCTACACCTTC. The chain combines TRBV10-3 with TRBJ1-2; a possible D gene is TRBD1 (6 bases). Germline-derived CDR1 and CDR2 are ENHRY and SYGVKD. The germline V and J ends were trimmed by 6 bases and 6 bases, with 17 bases remaining between them. CDR3 size: 14 residues.

With regard to this clonotype: Germline is not matched at one junction end, which may reflect a read error. The gene calls are TRBV2 and TRBJ2-5; D possibly corresponds to TRBD2 (6 bases). The germline V gene has CDR1 SNHLY and CDR2 FYNNEI. The CDR3 spans 14 residues. The CDR3 loop is CASREDKGGEAQYF. CDR3 DNA sequence: TGTGCCAGCAGGGAAGATAAGGGAGGTGAGGCCCAGTACTTC.

The J gene is TRBJ2-7, the V gene TRBV10-2; tentative D call: TRBD2 (5 bases). This CDR3 is built from 14 residues. Germline V gene lookup returns CDR1 WSHSY and CDR2 SAAADI. Trimming stripped 4 bases from V and 3 bases from J, with 13 bases between. The CDR3 DNA sequence: TGCGCCAGCAGTGGGAAAGCGGACGGCTACGAGCAGTACTTC. Translated: CASSGKADGYEQYF.

The genes are TRBV7-2 and TRBJ2-7; possible D gene TRBD2, 5 bases. The germline V and J ends were trimmed by 5 bases and 2 bases, with 16 bases remaining between them. The germline gives CDR1 SGHTA, CDR2 FQGNSA. The CDR3 spans 15 residues. As DNA, the CDR3 is TGTGCCAGCAGCCAAGATCGGGTCGGGGCCTACGAGCAGTACTTC. Protein product: CASSQDRVGAYEQYF.

Of note for this clonotype: One end of the junction is discordant with germline, which a read error may explain. CDR3 nucleotide sequence: TGCGCCAGCAGCCAGACAGGGGGCGAGGTGGGGGCTTTCTTT. Translated: CASSQTGGEVGAFF. The chain links TRBV7-3 to TRBJ1-1; TRBD1 aligns across 10 bases. The CDR3 totals 14 residues. CDR1 and CDR2 (germline): SGHTA, FQGTGA.

CDR3 bases: TGCAGCGTAGAGGCAGGGGGGACTGAAGCTTTCTTT. Protein sequence: CSVEAGGTEAFF. This chain joins TRBV29-1 and TRBJ1-1, with 7 nucleotides matching TRBD1. V lost 6 bases and J lost 5; bases outside the gene matches: 6. Germline CDR1 reads SQVTM; CDR2 reads ANQGSEA. The CDR3 is 12 amino acids.

The CDR3 loop reads CASSHRSGDAYEQYF. CDR3 coding DNA: TGTGCCAGCAGCCACCGTAGCGGGGACGCCTACGAGCAGTACTTC. This sequence joins TRBV4-2 and TRBJ2-7, with 8 bases that match TRBD2. The germline V gene encodes CDR1 LGHNA and CDR2 YNFKEQ. V shed 3 bases, J shed 2 bases, and the junction held 6 bases outside the gene matches. The CDR3 covers 15 residues.

In its sample, this clonotype was seen many times. V is TRBV7-8 and J is TRBJ2-7; no definite D call. With 5 bases removed from V and 7 bases from J, the gap between germline ends came to 12 bases. This CDR3 spans 12 amino acids. CDR1 SGHVS and CDR2 FQNEAQ come from the germline V gene. The CDR3 DNA reads TGTGCCAGCAGCGGACGGGCGCGGGAGCAGTACTTC. Its protein product is CASSGRAREQYF.

There are a few counts of this clonotype. The J gene is TRBJ1-4, the V gene TRBV7-2; tentatively, D is TRBD1 (5 bases). The CDR3 covers 17 residues. Germline CDR1 is SGHTA and CDR2 is FQGNSA. Trimming removed 4 bases at V and 4 bases at J, with 19 bases between. This CDR3 reads CASSSHSDSYGNEKLFF. The DNA of the CDR3 is TGTGCCAGCAGCTCACACAGTGACAGCTATGGTAATGAAAAACTGTTTTTT.

The chain combines TRBV10-3 with TRBJ2-7; D is undetermined. Germline assignment: CDR1 ENHRY and CDR2 SYGVKD. The germline V and J ends were trimmed by 6 bases and 2 bases, with 8 bases remaining between them. This CDR3 is 12 amino acids long. The CDR3 DNA sequence: TGTGCCATCAGCACTCCCGCCTACGAGCAGTACTTC. Amino acids: CAISTPAYEQYF.

This clonotype was observed many times. The gene calls are TRBV19 and TRBJ1-4; 7 bases align to TRBD1. Germline V gene sequence: CDR1 LNHDA, CDR2 SQIVND (reference sequence). This CDR3 spans 14 amino acids. V lost 6 bases and J lost 6; bases outside the gene matches: 7. CDR3 region: CASSARQGDEKLFF. In DNA, the CDR3 is TGTGCCAGTAGCGCCCGACAGGGTGATGAAAAACTGTTTTTT. Variable domain in full (rest from reference TRBV19 and TRBJ1-4): DGGITQSPKYLFRKEGQNVTLSCEQNLNHDAMYWYRQDPGQGLRLIYYSQIVNDFQKGDIAEGYSVSREKKESFPLTVTSAQKNPTAFYLCASSARQGDEKLFFGSGTQLSVL.

The chain joins TRBV7-2 to TRBJ2-7, with 7 positions matching TRBD2. CDR3 length: 15 amino acids. The germline V gene encodes CDR1 SGHTA and CDR2 FQGNSA. V was clipped by 4 bases and J by 3 bases; unmatched bases: 9. The CDR3 DNA reads TGTGCCAGCAGCTCGGAGCGGGGTTTAGGCTACGAGCAGTACTTC. Residues: CASSSERGLGYEQYF.

This chain joins TRBV29-1 and TRBJ2-3; D call uncertain. The germline V and J ends were trimmed by 0 bases and 0 bases, with 4 bases remaining between them. CDR1 and CDR2 from the germline V gene are SQVTM and ANQGSEA. CDR3 length: 13 residues. The CDR3 DNA is TGCAGCGTTGAAGAAGGAAGCACAGATACGCAGTATTTT. Residues: CSVEEGSTDTQYF.

This chain uses TRBV7-9 with TRBJ2-2; D is unresolved. CDR1 and CDR2 from the germline V gene are SEHNR and FQNEAQ (reference sequence). The V end was cut by 5 bases, the J end by 15 bases, with 7 bases between. This CDR3 has 9 amino acids. The CDR3, as DNA: TGTGCCAGCAGCGGCGAGGTGTTTTTT. Translating it yields CASSGEVFF.

Remarks on this clonotype: This may come from a read error, since a much larger clone is one base off. V usage is TRBV5-1 and J usage is TRBJ2-7; possibly TRBD1 for D (7 bases). Trimming pared 4 bases from V and 6 bases from J, leaving 17 bases between. CDR3 length equals 14 residues. CDR1 and CDR2 from the germline V gene are SGHRS and YFSETQ. The CDR3 sequence: CASSQGGQACEQYF. The CDR3 DNA follows: TGCGCCAGCAGCCAGGGGGGACAAGCCTGCGAGCAGTACTTC.

The table lists this clonotype with a count of one. This chain connects TRBV6-2 or TRBV6-3 to TRBJ1-5; 7 nucleotides align to TRBD1. J lost 7 bases, V lost 1 base, and 4 bases had no gene match. Per the germline V gene, CDR1 is MNHEY and CDR2 is SVGEGT. CDR3 length equals 14 residues. This CDR3 reads CASSYFVGGQPQHF. CDR3 bases: TGTGCCAGCAGTTACTTTGTAGGGGGCCAGCCCCAGCATTTT.

A single count supports this clonotype. This chain uses TRBV19 with TRBJ2-7; D may be TRBD1 (5 bases). V lost 2 bases and J lost 2, with 16 bases in between. This CDR3 is 16 amino acids long. CDR1 and CDR2 (germline): LNHDA, SQIVND (reference sequence). The CDR3 region has the DNA TGTGCCAGTAGTATATCTGACAGTTTCTCAGCCTACGAGCAGTACTTC. Its translation: CASSISDSFSAYEQYF.

CDR3 bases: TGCAGCGTTGAACTAGCGGAGACCTCTGGAAACACCATATATTTT. It translates to CSVELAETSGNTIYF. The chain links TRBV29-1 to TRBJ1-3; D unclear. V was clipped by 2 bases and J by 0 bases, with 11 bases between them. CDR1 and CDR2 (germline): SQVTM, ANQGSEA. There are 15 residues in the CDR3.

The V gene is TRBV7-2, the J gene TRBJ2-7; 9 bases agree with TRBD1. CDR1 SGHTA and CDR2 FQGNSA come from the germline V gene. CDR3 size: 16 residues. Trimming cost V 5 bases and J 2 bases; bases outside gene matches: 10. The CDR3 coding sequence is TGTGCCAGCAGCCCCATCGGGACAGGGATCCCCTACGAGCAGTACTTC. Protein: CASSPIGTGIPYEQYF.